This TCR beta chain was found in a study of blood T cell repertoires in COVID-19 (dated by TCRdb to the early 2020s). For the wider study: The collaborator samples originated in the United States, Italy and Spain and spanned the acute and convalescent phases of COVID-19. The material from the prospective study consisted of cDNA or gDNA derived from T cells, B-cell-depleted T cells, or PBMCs. Subjects who had been exposed to COVID-19, were actively infected with it, or had recovered from it provided the deeply sampled blood TCRbeta repertoires that made up the dataset. The repertoires were made available in a free public database intended to serve as a resource for research on the immune response to SARS-CoV-2. Samples came from the ongoing ImmuneRACE study (first 160 participants) plus 1,254 subjects from 6 global collaborators. Nearly every sample came with metadata listing a de-identified subject ID, COVID-19 status, age in years and sex. Where available, HLA class I and class II types were taken from metadata supplied by the sample provider and were not determined by assay-based typing.

Points the paper makes about the study in general: The quantity of clinical and demographic metadata differed by source and by participant and was supplied without curation.

Of note for this clone: Its antigen is unknown. At one end, the junction sequence differs from germline, possibly due to a read error.

Each collaborating institution followed its own protocols to collect whole blood in K2EDTA tubes. Collaborator samples were shipped for TCRbeta analysis as frozen whole blood, isolated PBMCs, or DNA extracted from either sample type. From the cysteine through the phenylalanine, the CDR3 covers 11 amino acids. The only DNA kept is the CDR3, 33 bases in frame from the first base. The immunoSEQ Assay, a bias-controlled multiplex PCR, was used to amplify TCRbeta CDR3 regions from genomic DNA. Under the source paper's analysis protocol: The number of nucleated cells in each sample was estimated by amplification of reference gene primers within the assay. To quantify the absolute abundance of each unique TCRbeta CDR3 rearrangement, sequence reads were collapsed and filtered. For each sample, productive Simpson clonality was calculated as the square root of Simpson's diversity index across productive rearrangements. As stored in TCRdb, this immuneACCESS dataset retains in-frame rearrangements with V and J assigned. A fraction of the clones does not appear; measured against another copy, unresolved V genes explain less than half of the discrepancy, and the remainder lacks a known reason. V, J and clone size derive from that table, while D and trimming were established from the DNA sequence. The sample table contains 85,000 or so clones; only one count was recorded for 86% of them. The ten largest make up 27% of the sample.

Sequenced material: peripheral blood. The sequence links TRBV12-3 or TRBV12-4 to TRBJ1-2; no confident D gene assignment can be made. The source is a man aged 50-60 years with active or convalescent COVID-19. The CDR3: CASSQYRSIAF. The bases are TGTGCCAGCAGTCAATACCGGAGTATCGCCTTC.